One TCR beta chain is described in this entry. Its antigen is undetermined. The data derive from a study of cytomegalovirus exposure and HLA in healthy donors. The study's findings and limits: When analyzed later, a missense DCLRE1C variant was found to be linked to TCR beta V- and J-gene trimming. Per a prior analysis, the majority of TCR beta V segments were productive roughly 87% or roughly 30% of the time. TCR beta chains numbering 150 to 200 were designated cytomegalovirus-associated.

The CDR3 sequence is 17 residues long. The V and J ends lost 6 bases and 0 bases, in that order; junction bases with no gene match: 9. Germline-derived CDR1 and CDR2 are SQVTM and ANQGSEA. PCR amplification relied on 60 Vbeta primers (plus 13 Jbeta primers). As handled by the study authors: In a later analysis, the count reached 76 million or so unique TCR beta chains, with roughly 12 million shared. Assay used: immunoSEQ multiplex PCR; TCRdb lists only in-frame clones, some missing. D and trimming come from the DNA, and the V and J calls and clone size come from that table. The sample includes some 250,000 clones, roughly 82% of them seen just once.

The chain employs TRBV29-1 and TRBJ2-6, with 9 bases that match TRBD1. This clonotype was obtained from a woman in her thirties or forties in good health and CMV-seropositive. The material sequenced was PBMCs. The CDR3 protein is CSVGKGTGFSGANVLTF. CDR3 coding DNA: TGCAGCGTAGGGAAGGGGACAGGGTTCTCTGGGGCCAACGTCCTGACTTTC.